This TCR beta chain originates from a study of T-cell reconstitution after alpha-beta-depleted transplantation in children. Germline-derived CDR1 and CDR2 are SQVTM and ANQGSEA. V was shortened by 4 bases and J by 4 bases, with 8 bases between the two germline ends. The CDR3 spans 12 residues. Unique molecular identifiers featured in how the TCRbeta library was prepared. TCRdb re-derived calls from the PCR reads in MiXCR, one entry per CDR3 protein. The profile shows about 980,000 distinct CDR3 sequences, 25% to 35% of them singletons. Sample: PBMCs, mostly from graft donor cells, taken 360 days after TCRalphabeta/CD19-depleted stem cell transplant. This clonotype was sampled from a boy under two years old who had a stem cell transplant for SCID, so the T cells may come from the graft donor. The chain uses TRBV29-1 and TRBJ1-3; D remains ambiguous. CDR3 coding DNA: TGCAGCGTTGTTACCCCCGGAAACACCATATATTTT. Its translation is CSVVTPGNTIYF. Using reference TRBV29-1 and TRBJ1-3 for the parts outside the CDR3, the full variable domain is SAVISQKPSRDICQRGTSLTIQCQVDSQVTMMFWYRQQPGQSLTLIATANQGSEATYESGFVIDKFPISRPNLTFSTLTVSNMSPEDSSIYLCSVVTPGNTIYFGEGSWLTVV.